The 18 T cell receptor beta chains listed next were all sequenced from one sample in a study of T cells after yellow fever vaccination. Using its own MiXCR run on the 5' RACE reads, TCRdb lists one record per CDR3 protein. This table has around 50,000 distinct CDR3 sequences, roughly 7% appearing once. Sequencing used CD8+ T cells sorted from PBMCs, obtained roughly 15 days after the first yellow fever vaccination. The receptor set was obtained from a man aged 18-30 years who received the YFV17D yellow fever vaccine.

This clonotype has ten or more counts. Here the CDR3 DNA reads TGTGCCAGCAGCGTAGAGGGGGGGCAGGGAGGAGAGACCCAGTACTTC. Translation: CASSVEGGQGGETQYF. The gene calls are TRBV9 and TRBJ2-5; D perhaps matches TRBD2 (7 bases). V lost 0 bases to trimming and J lost 4 bases, with 16 bases between them. Germline V gene data show CDR1 as SGDLS and CDR2 as YYNGEE. The CDR3 runs to 16 residues.

This clonotype was observed many times. The chain combines TRBV20-1 with TRBJ1-5; no definite D call. The CDR3 length is 14 residues. Germline V lookup: CDR1 DFQATT, CDR2 SNEGSKA (reference sequence). V dropped 0 bases and J dropped 3 bases, with 9 bases sitting between them. The CDR3 loop reads CSARDPGSNQPQHF. The CDR3 DNA is TGCAGTGCTAGAGATCCTGGATCCAATCAGCCCCAGCATTTT.

This clonotype was seen repeatedly, ten times or more. The V and J genes are TRBV2 and TRBJ2-3, with a tentative D call TRBD1 (5 bases). Germline loops: CDR1 SNHLY, CDR2 FYNNEI. V lost 8 bases and J lost 0, with 9 bases in between. CDR3 length: 13 amino acids. This CDR3 reads CASSSGSTDTQYF. The CDR3 DNA reads as TGTGCCAGCTCCTCAGGGAGCACAGATACGCAGTATTTT.

This clonotype was counted ten times or more. The chain carries TRBV27 and TRBJ1-1, with 8 bases identical to TRBD1. The CDR3 consists of 15 residues. In germline, CDR1 is MNHEY, CDR2 SMNVEV (reference sequence). J lost 3 bases, V lost 4 bases, and 7 bases had no gene match. The CDR3 DNA sequence: TGTGCCAGCAGTTCGCGGGAGGACAGGGACACTGAAGCTTTCTTT. It translates to CASSSREDRDTEAFF.

This clonotype was seen ten or more times. V and J are TRBV7-8 and TRBJ1-5; D is unclear. Deletions cut 5 bases from V and 0 bases from J, with 20 bases between. Germline V CDR1 and CDR2: SGHVS, FQNEAQ. The CDR3 consists of 18 residues. CDR3 amino acids: CASSPYRNSYDSNQPQHF. DNA of the CDR3: TGTGCCAGCAGCCCGTACCGTAACAGTTACGATAGCAATCAGCCCCAGCATTTT.

Ten or more counts support this clonotype. The CDR3 reads CASSNRGTDTQYF. The CDR3 DNA reads as TGTGCCAGCAGCAACAGGGGCACAGATACGCAGTATTTT. The chain employs TRBV6-4 and TRBJ2-3, with a weak D call TRBD1 (6 bases). The CDR3 runs 13 residues. V was clipped by 6 bases and J by 1 base, with 8 bases between them. CDR1 and CDR2 (germline): MRHNA, SNTAGT.

This clonotype turned up a few times. The chain uses TRBV6-5 and TRBJ2-1, with TRBD1 as a possible D gene (5 bases). V lost 2 bases to trimming and J lost 0 bases, with 14 bases between them. Germline V CDR1 and CDR2: MNHEY, SVGAGI. This CDR3 has 17 amino acids. The CDR3 region has the DNA TGTGCCAGCAGTTACGTACAGGTATTTGGCTCCTACAATGAGCAGTTCTTC. It encodes CASSYVQVFGSYNEQFF.

Ten or more counts support this clonotype. The rearrangement joins TRBV9 to TRBJ1-2; D is ambiguous. Germline V gives CDR1 SGDLS, CDR2 YYNGEE. The V and J ends lost 1 base and 2 bases respectively, with 9 bases between them. There are 14 residues in the CDR3. The CDR3 region is CASSVSSANYGYTF. The CDR3 DNA is TGTGCCAGCAGCGTATCGTCGGCGAACTATGGCTACACCTTC.

This clonotype was recorded at least ten times. This chain links TRBV27 with TRBJ1-5; 7 bases are a match to TRBD1. The germline CDR1 and CDR2 sequences are MNHEY and SMNVEV (reference sequence). This CDR3 contains 14 residues. Germline trimming cut 2 bases from V and 7 bases from J; bases unmatched to any gene: 5. The CDR3 nucleotides read TGTGCCAGCAGTTTAAACCCAGGGGGGCAGCCCCAGCATTTT. It yields the protein CASSLNPGGQPQHF.

This clonotype was detected many times. The chain links TRBV15 to TRBJ2-3; 7 nucleotides line up with TRBD1. CDR3 size: 12 residues. Germline values: CDR1 LNHNV, CDR2 YYDKDF (reference sequence). J gave up 11 bases and V 5 bases, and 7 bases lay outside the gene matches. This chain's CDR3 is CATSSWAGGQYF. CDR3 nucleotide sequence: TGTGCCACCAGCTCTTGGGCAGGGGGGCAGTATTTT.

This clonotype was seen repeatedly, ten times or more. Here the CDR3 DNA reads TGTGCCAGCAGTTACCAGGGAGATACGCAGTATTTT. Translating gives CASSYQGDTQYF. The chain employs TRBV6-5 and TRBJ2-3, with TRBD1 as a possible D gene (5 bases). CDR1 MNHEY and CDR2 SVGAGI come from the germline V gene. The ends were cut back, 2 bases at V and 5 bases at J, with 5 bases in the middle. The CDR3 is 12 amino acids.

This clonotype was counted at least ten times. The V and J genes are TRBV27 and TRBJ2-2, with D unclear. CDR1 and CDR2 from the germline V gene are MNHEY and SMNVEV (reference sequence). This CDR3 region has 13 residues. The V gene lost 3 bases and the J gene lost 5 bases, with 7 bases spanning the gap. CDR3 sequence: CASSLKGTGELFF. CDR3 bases: TGTGCCAGCAGTTTGAAAGGGACCGGGGAGCTGTTTTTT.

The sample holds many counts of this clonotype. The chain couples TRBV12-3 or TRBV12-4 to TRBJ2-7; D might be TRBD1 or TRBD2, each matching 5 bases. Between the trimmed V and J ends, which lost 5 bases and 3 bases, there was a span of 17 bases. This CDR3 region has 15 residues. In DNA, the CDR3 is TGTGCCAGCAGTGCCCTCCGGGACGGACACTACGAGCAGTACTTC. Translated, it gives CASSALRDGHYEQYF.

This clonotype showed up many times. The chain has TRBV12-3 or TRBV12-4 and TRBJ1-1; unclear D gene. Between the trimmed V and J ends, which lost 4 bases and 11 bases, there was a span of 11 bases. The CDR3 sequence is 11 residues long. The CDR3 sequence: CASSSLLWAFF. DNA of the CDR3: TGTGCCAGCAGTTCCCTTTTGTGGGCTTTCTTT.

This clonotype has a count of ten or more. The J gene is TRBJ2-2, the V gene TRBV5-5; 10 bases agree with TRBD2. With 0 bases clipped from V and 0 bases from J, the junction kept 5 bases outside the gene matches. Germline CDR1 reads SGHKS; CDR2 reads YYEKEE (reference sequence). CDR3 length: 18 residues. The CDR3 region has the DNA TGTGCCAGCAGCTTGGAACCTAGCGGGGGCTCGAACACCGGGGAGCTGTTTTTT. Its translation is CASSLEPSGGSNTGELFF.

This clonotype appeared many times. The V and J genes are TRBV4-1 and TRBJ1-2, with 9 bases that match TRBD1. This CDR3 has 14 amino acids. Germline V CDR1 and CDR2: MGHRA, YSYEKL. V shed 4 bases, J shed 4 bases, and the junction held 4 bases outside the gene matches. The CDR3 DNA is TGCGCCAGCAGCCCCCGGGACAGGGTCTATGGCTACACCTTC. This sequence encodes CASSPRDRVYGYTF.

This clonotype was recorded at least ten times. The CDR3 DNA reads as TGTGCCACCAGTGATTTTTTACGGGGTCATGAGCAGTTCTTC. It codes for CATSDFLRGHEQFF. J is TRBJ2-1 and V is TRBV24-1; D is perhaps TRBD2 (5 bases). The CDR3 is 14 amino acids. Germline CDR1 reads KGHDR; CDR2 reads SFDVKD. The V end was cut by 1 base, the J end by 8 bases, with 11 bases between.

This clonotype came up many times. The chain joins TRBV12-5 to TRBJ2-5; 10 positions agree with TRBD2. The CDR3 spans 17 residues. Losses at the gene ends were 4 bases for V and 0 bases for J; bases not matched to a gene: 8. Germline CDR1 is LGHNT and CDR2 is FRNRAP. CDR3 protein: CASGWAPSGGHQETQYF. The CDR3 DNA is TGTGCTAGTGGTTGGGCCCCTAGCGGGGGCCACCAAGAGACCCAGTACTTC.